These 5 T cell receptor beta chains were all obtained from the same sample, sequenced in a study of blood T cell repertoires in COVID-19. Here immunoSEQ multiplex PCR was the method, and the copy in TCRdb shows in-frame clones only, minus some. The repertoire includes a few hundred thousand clones, around nine tenths of them detected once, and approximately 9.4% sits in the top ten. Sequences were obtained from peripheral blood. The receptors were sampled from a man in his forties who had recovered from COVID-19.

The rearrangement uses TRBV6-6 and TRBJ1-4, with D maybe TRBD1 (6 bases). This CDR3 has 15 residues. V was trimmed by 0 bases and J by 6 bases, leaving 11 bases between them. The germline V gene has CDR1 MNHNY and CDR2 SVGAGI (reference sequence). Written as DNA, the CDR3 is TGTGCCAGCAGTTACTCCGGGACACGGGATGAAAAACTGTTTTTT. It specifies CASSYSGTRDEKLFF.

J is TRBJ2-7 and V is TRBV5-1; 11 bases are a match to TRBD1. CDR3 length equals 16 residues. Germline CDR1 reads SGHRS; CDR2 reads YFSETQ. V was clipped by 0 bases and J by 5 bases; unmatched bases: 7. The CDR3 spells CASSLGSGGQGDEQYF. The CDR3 DNA is TGCGCCAGCAGCTTGGGGTCAGGGGGACAGGGGGACGAGCAGTACTTC.

This sequence joins TRBV6-5 and TRBJ2-7, with D unclear. Trimming stripped 2 bases from V and 9 bases from J, with 20 bases between. This CDR3 contains 15 residues. Germline V gene sequence: CDR1 MNHEY, CDR2 SVGAGI. The CDR3 reads CASSYPLSGGGWQYF. DNA of the CDR3: TGTGCCAGCAGTTACCCCCTCAGTGGTGGCGGTTGGCAGTACTTC.

V gene TRBV7-9 combines with J gene TRBJ1-5; the match to TRBD1 covers 7 bases. Per the germline V gene, CDR1 is SEHNR and CDR2 is FQNEAQ (reference sequence). The CDR3 is 14 residues long. V lost 5 bases, J lost 4 bases, and 5 bases stayed unmatched. CDR3 DNA sequence: TGTGCCAGCAGCGCCACAGGGGCTAATCAGCCCCAGCATTTT. Translation gives CASSATGANQPQHF.

The CDR3 is CASSFLLAGGPHEQYF. In DNA, the CDR3 is TGTGCCAGCAGTTTTTTGCTAGCGGGAGGGCCCCACGAGCAGTACTTC. J is TRBJ2-7 and V is TRBV27; the match to TRBD2 covers 12 bases. The ends lost 3 bases at V and 5 bases at J; junction bases unmatched: 8. CDR1 MNHEY and CDR2 SMNVEV come from the germline V gene (reference sequence). The CDR3 sequence is 16 residues long.